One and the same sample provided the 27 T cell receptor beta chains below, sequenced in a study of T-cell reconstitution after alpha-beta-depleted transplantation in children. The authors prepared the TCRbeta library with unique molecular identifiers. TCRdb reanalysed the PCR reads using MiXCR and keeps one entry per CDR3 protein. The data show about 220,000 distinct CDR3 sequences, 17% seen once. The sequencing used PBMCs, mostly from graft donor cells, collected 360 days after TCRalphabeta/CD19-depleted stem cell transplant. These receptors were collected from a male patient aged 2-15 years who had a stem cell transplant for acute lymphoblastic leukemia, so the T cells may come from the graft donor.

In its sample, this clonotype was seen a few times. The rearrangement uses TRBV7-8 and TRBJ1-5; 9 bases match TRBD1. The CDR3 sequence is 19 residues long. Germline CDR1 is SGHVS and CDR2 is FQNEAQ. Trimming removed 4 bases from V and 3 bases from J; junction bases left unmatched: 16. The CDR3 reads CASSSYRGRRDIDNQPQHF. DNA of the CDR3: TGTGCCAGCAGCTCTTACAGGGGGCGGCGGGATATCGACAATCAGCCCCAGCATTTT.

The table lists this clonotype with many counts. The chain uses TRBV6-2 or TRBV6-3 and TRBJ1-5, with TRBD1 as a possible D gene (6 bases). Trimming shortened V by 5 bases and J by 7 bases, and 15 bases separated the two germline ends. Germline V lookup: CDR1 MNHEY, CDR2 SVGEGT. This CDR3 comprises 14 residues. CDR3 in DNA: TGTGCCAGCAGTGATACAGGGAGACGCCAGCCCCAGCATTTT. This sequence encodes CASSDTGRRQPQHF.

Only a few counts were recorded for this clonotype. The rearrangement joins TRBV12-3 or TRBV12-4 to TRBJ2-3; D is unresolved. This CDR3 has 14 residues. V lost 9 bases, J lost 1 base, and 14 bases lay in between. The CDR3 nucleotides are TGTGCCAGTTCAAGGGCGGATCGCACAGATACGCAGTATTTT. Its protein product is CASSRADRTDTQYF.

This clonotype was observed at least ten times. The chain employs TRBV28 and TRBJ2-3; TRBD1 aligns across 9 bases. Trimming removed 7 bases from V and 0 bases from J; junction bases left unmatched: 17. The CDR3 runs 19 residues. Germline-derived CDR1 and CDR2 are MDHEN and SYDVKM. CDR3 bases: TGTGCCAGCATCGACCGGGACAGGGTGCCGTCTCGTAGCACAGATACGCAGTATTTT. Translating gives CASIDRDRVPSRSTDTQYF.

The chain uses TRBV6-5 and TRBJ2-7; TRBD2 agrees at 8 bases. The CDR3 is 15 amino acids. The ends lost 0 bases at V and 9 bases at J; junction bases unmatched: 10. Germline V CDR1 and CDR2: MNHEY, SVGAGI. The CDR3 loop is CASSYSPGGGRPQYF. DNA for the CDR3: TGTGCCAGCAGTTACTCACCTGGCGGGGGGCGACCGCAGTACTTC.

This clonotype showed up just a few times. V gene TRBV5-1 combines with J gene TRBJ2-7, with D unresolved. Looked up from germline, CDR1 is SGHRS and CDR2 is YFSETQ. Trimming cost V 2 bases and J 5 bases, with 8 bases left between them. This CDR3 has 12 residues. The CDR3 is CASSFDSNEQYF. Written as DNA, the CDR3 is TGCGCCAGCAGCTTTGACTCGAACGAGCAGTACTTC.

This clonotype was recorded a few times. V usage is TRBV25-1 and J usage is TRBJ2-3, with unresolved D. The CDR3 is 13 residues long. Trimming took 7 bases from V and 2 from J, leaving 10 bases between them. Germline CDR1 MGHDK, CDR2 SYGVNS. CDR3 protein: CASTSGPTDTQYF. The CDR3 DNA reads TGTGCCAGCACATCCGGACCCACAGATACGCAGTATTTT.

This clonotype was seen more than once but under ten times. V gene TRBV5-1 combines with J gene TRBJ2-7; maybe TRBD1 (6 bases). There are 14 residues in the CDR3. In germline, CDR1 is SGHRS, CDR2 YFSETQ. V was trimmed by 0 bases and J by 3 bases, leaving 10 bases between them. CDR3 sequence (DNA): TGCGCCAGCAGCTTGGACAGGGAGAACTACGAGCAGTACTTC. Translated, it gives CASSLDRENYEQYF.

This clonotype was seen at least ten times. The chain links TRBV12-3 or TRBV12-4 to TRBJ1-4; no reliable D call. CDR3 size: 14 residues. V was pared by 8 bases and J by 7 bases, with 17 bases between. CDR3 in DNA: TGTGCCAGCGCACGGCAGGCGGGTACTGAAAAACTGTTTTTT. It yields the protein CASARQAGTEKLFF.

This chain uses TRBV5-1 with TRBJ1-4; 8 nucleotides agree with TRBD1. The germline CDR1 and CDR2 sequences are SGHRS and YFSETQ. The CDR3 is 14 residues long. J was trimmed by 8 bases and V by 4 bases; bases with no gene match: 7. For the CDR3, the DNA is TGCGCCAGCAGCGTGACAGGGGCGCCAGAAAAACTGTTTTTT. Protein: CASSVTGAPEKLFF.

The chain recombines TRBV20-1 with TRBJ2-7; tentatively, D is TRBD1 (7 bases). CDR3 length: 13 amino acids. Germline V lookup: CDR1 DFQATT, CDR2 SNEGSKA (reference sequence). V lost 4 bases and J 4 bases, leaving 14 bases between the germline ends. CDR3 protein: CSATGDRGYEQYF. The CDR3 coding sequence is TGCAGTGCTACGGGGGACAGAGGGTACGAGCAGTACTTC.

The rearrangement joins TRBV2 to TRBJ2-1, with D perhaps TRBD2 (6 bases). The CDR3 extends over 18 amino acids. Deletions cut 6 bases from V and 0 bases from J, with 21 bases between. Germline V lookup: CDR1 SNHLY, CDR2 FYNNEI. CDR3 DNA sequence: TGTGCCAGCAGCGTATACCAACGGGGACTTAGCTCCTACAATGAGCAGTTCTTC. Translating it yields CASSVYQRGLSSYNEQFF.

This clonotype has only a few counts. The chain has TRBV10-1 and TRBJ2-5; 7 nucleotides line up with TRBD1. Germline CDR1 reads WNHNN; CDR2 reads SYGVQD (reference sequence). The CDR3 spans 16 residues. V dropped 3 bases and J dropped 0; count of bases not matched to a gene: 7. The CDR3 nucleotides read TGCGCCAGCAGTGAACCTACCAGGGGGTACCAAGAGACCCAGTACTTC. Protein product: CASSEPTRGYQETQYF.

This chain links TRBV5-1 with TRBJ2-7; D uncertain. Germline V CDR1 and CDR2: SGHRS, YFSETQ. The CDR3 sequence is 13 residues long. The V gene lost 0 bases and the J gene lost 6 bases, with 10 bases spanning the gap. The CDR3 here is CASSLEGPGEQYF. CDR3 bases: TGCGCCAGCAGCTTGGAAGGGCCAGGCGAGCAGTACTTC.

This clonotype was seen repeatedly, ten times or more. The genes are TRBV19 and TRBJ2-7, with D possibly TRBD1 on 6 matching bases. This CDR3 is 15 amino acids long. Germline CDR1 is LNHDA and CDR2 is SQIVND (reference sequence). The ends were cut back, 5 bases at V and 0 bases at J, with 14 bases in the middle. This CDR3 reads CASSSQTGSSYEQYF. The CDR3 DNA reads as TGTGCCAGTAGTTCCCAGACAGGCAGCTCCTACGAGCAGTACTTC. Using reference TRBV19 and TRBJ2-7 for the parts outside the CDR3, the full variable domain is DGGITQSPKYLFRKEGQNVTLSCEQNLNHDAMYWYRQDPGQGLRLIYYSQIVNDFQKGDIAEGYSVSREKKESFPLTVTSAQKNPTAFYLCASSSQTGSSYEQYFGPGTRLTVT.

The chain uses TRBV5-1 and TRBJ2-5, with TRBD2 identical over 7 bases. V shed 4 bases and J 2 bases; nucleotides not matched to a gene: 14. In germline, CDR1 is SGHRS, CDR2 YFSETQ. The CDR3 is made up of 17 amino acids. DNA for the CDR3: TGCGCCAGCAGCCAAATTGGCGGTAGCGGGCTTCAAGAGACCCAGTACTTC. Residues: CASSQIGGSGLQETQYF.

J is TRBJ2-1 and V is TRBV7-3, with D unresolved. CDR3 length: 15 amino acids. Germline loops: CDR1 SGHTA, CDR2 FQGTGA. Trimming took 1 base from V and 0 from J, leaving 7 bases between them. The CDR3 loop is CASSLNPSSYNEQFF. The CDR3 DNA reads TGTGCCAGCAGCTTAAACCCGAGCTCCTACAATGAGCAGTTCTTC.

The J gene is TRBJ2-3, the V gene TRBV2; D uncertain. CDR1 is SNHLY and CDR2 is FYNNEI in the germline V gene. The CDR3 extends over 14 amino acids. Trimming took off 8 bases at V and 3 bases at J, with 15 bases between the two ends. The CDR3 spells CASAVRVWTDTQYF. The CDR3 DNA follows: TGTGCCAGCGCGGTAAGGGTTTGGACAGATACGCAGTATTTT.

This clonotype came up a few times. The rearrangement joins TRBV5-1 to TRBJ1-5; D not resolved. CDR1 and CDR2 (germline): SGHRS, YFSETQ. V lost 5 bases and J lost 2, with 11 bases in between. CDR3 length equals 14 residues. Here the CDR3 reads CASREGLGNQPQHF. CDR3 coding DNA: TGCGCCAGCAGGGAGGGATTGGGCAATCAGCCCCAGCATTTT.

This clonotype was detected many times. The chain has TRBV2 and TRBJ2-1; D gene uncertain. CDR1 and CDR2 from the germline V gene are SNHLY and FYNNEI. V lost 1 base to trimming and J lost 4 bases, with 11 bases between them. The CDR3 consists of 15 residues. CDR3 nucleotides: TGTGCCAGCAGTGAAGACAGCCAAACTTACAATGAGCAGTTCTTC. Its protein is CASSEDSQTYNEQFF.

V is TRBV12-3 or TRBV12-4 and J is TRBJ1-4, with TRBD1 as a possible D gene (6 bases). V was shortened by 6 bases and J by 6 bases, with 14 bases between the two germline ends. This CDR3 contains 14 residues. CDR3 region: CASREQGIHEKLFF. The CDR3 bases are TGTGCCAGCAGGGAACAGGGAATACATGAAAAACTGTTTTTT.

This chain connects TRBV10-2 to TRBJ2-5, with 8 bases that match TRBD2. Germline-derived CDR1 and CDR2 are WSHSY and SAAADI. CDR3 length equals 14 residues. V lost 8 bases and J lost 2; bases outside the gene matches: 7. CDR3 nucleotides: TGCGCCAGCGGGGGACTAGAAAGGCAAGAGACCCAGTACTTC. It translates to CASGGLERQETQYF.

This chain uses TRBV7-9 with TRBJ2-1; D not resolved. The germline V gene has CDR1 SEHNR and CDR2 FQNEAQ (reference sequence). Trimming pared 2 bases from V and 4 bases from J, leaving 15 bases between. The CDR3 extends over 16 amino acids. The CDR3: CASSLYPTYAYNEQFF. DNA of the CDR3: TGTGCCAGCAGCTTATACCCCACATATGCATACAATGAGCAGTTCTTC.

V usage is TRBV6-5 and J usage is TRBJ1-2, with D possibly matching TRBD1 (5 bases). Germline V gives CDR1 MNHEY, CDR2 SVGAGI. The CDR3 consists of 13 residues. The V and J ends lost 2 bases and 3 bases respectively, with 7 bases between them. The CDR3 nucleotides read TGTGCCAGCAGTTACGCAGGGTACTATGGCTACACCTTC. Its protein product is CASSYAGYYGYTF.

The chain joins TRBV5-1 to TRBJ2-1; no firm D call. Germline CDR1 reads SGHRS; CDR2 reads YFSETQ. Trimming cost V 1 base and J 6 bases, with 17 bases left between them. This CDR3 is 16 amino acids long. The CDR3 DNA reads TGCGCCAGCAGCTTGTCGATCAGTCTTTTCGCCAATGAGCAGTTCTTC. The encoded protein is CASSLSISLFANEQFF. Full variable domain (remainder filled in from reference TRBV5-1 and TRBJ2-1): KAGVTQTPRYLIKTRGQQVTLSCSPISGHRSVSWYQQTPGQGLQFLFEYFSETQRNKGNFPGRFSGRQFSNSRSEMNVSTLELGDSALYLCASSLSISLFANEQFFGPGTRLTVL.

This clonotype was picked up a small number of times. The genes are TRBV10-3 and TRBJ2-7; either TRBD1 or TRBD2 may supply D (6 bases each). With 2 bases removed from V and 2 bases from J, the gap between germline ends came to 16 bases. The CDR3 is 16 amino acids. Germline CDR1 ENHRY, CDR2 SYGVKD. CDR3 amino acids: CAISEPLGGPTYEQYF. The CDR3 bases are TGTGCCATCAGTGAGCCCCTCGGGGGCCCCACCTACGAGCAGTACTTC.

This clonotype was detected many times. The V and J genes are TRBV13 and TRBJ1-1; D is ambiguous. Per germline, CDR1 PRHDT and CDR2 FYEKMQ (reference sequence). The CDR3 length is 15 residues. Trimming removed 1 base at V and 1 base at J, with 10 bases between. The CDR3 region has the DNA TGTGCCAGCAGCTTAGCCCGGACGGGGAACACTGAAGCTTTCTTT. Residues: CASSLARTGNTEAFF.